A single T cell receptor (beta chain) is shown here with its context. Its binding antigen is unknown. At one of its ends the junction is not consistent with the germline gene, which may arise from a read error. Separate from the roughly 630-subject first cohort, the validation cohort of around 130 subjects was the group to which the donors belonged. This entry comes from a study of cytomegalovirus exposure and HLA in healthy donors (dated by TCRdb to 2015 to 2018). Concerning the study at large: The roughly 700 repertoires of the first cohort and the roughly 120 validation repertoires were produced on the same platform, according to a later analysis. The aim of the study was to test whether cataloging public T cell receptors could identify signatures of past pathogen exposure. A separate validation cohort of roughly 130 different subjects was used in addition to the roughly 670-subject first cohort. To predict cytomegalovirus infection status, the study combined high-throughput TCR immunosequencing, statistical association of individual TCRs with disease status, and machine learning.

The paper as a whole reports these results and caveats: In a later analysis, TCRs clustered in the first cohort were found to also tend to co-occur in the roughly 130 validation repertoires, with 90% to 95% of cluster scores above 0. The classifier was reported to diagnose cytomegalovirus status with high specificity and sensitivity in both the original cohort and the validation cohort. The validation cohort had no HLA typing available for a later analysis, so co-occurrence within that cohort was assessed over all 130 or so repertoires. In vitro tests confirmed that a few of the cytomegalovirus-associated TCR beta chains recognize cytomegalovirus antigens. The study gave a list of under 200 TCR beta chains associated with cytomegalovirus. It was suggested by the authors that the approach could potentially be generalized to other disease states and immunological phenotypes. While some public TCRs were present in many individuals, most TCR sequences turned up only very rarely across donors.

The receptor library was made with the immunoSEQ multiplex PCR assay. Under the source paper's analysis protocol: A statistical classification framework was developed to diagnose cytomegalovirus status using the catalog of TCR beta chain sequences. As stored in TCRdb, this immuneACCESS dataset retains in-frame rearrangements with V and J assigned. A fraction of the clones does not appear; measured against another copy, unresolved V genes explain less than half of the discrepancy, and the remainder lacks a known reason. V, J and clone size are taken as reported in that table, and D and trimming were inferred from the DNA itself. The sample data list tens of thousands of clones, and roughly 80% of these were observed just once. The ten biggest clones cover approximately 3% of the sample. This TCR was sampled from a man aged 25 to 40 in good health and CMV-seronegative. Sequenced sample: PBMCs.

The DNA reads TGTGCCGGGAGGATGATGACAGGGGAAGGTAGATCCTTCGGGGAGCTGTTTTTT. Its amino acids are CAGRMMTGEGRSFGELFF. Recombination joined TRBV30 with TRBJ2-2, with 8 central nucleotides matching TRBD1. The CDR3 covers 18 residues, taking in both the cysteine and the phenylalanine. Left in the record is the CDR3 DNA by itself, 54 bases read in frame from the first base. The germline V gene (reference sequence) yields GTSNPN for CDR1 and SVGIG for CDR2.